This record looks at one TCR beta chain sequence and its context. This entry comes from a study of blood T cell repertoires in COVID-19. Looking at the study overall: Sources were T cells, B-cell-depleted T cells, or PBMCs; the material itself was cDNA or gDNA.

The CDR3 totals 15 residues. Deletions cut 7 bases from V and 6 bases from J, with 19 bases between. Germline lookup yields CDR1 MNHNY and CDR2 SVGAGI (reference sequence). Only in-frame clones appear in the TCRdb table, and some are missing; sequencing was by immunoSEQ multiplex PCR. The sample gives fewer than 55,000 clones, roughly 70% of which show up once; about 8.8% is in the top ten. The sample taken for sequencing was peripheral blood. This chain uses TRBV6-6 with TRBJ2-1; a possible D gene is TRBD2 (6 bases). This receptor was taken from a woman between 65 and 79 years old with acute or convalescent COVID-19. CDR3 nucleotides: TGTGCCAGCACCCCGGGGGACCTCGAAGCCAATGAGCAGTTCTTC. This encodes CASTPGDLEANEQFF.